Each of the 5 T cell receptor beta chains below was sequenced from the same sample in a study of cytomegalovirus exposure and HLA in healthy donors. The PCR employed 60 Vbeta primers together with 13 Jbeta primers. The table came from immunoSEQ multiplex PCR; TCRdb's copy has only in-frame clones and leaves some out. The sample gives around 160,000 clones, about 76% of which show up once; roughly 7% is in the top ten. The sequenced sample consisted of PBMCs. Source of these receptors: a male donor in good health and CMV-seropositive.

The chain carries TRBV5-4 and TRBJ2-5; TRBD1 matches 7 bases. CDR3 length: 14 residues. Germline V CDR1 and CDR2: SGHNT, YYREEE (reference sequence). Trimming cost V 4 bases and J 3 bases; bases outside gene matches: 6. CDR3 DNA: TGTGCCAGCAGCGGCCGGGACAGCAAAGAGACCCAGTACTTC. Translation: CASSGRDSKETQYF.

The chain links TRBV2 to TRBJ1-1; D is undetermined. V was clipped by 3 bases and J by 7 bases, with 6 bases between them. Germline CDR1 reads SNHLY; CDR2 reads FYNNEI. This CDR3 region has 11 residues. The CDR3 sequence: CASSDPGEAFF. The CDR3 DNA follows: TGTGCCAGCAGTGATCCGGGTGAAGCTTTCTTT.

The CDR3 loop is CASSLNGQLNTEAFF. As DNA, the CDR3 is TGTGCCAGCAGCTTGAACGGACAGCTGAACACTGAAGCTTTCTTT. The chain couples TRBV11-3 to TRBJ1-1; perhaps TRBD1 as D (6 bases). The CDR3 is 15 amino acids. Per the germline V gene, CDR1 is SGHNT and CDR2 is YENEEA. V was clipped by 3 bases and J by 0 bases, with 11 bases between them.

V is TRBV9 and J is TRBJ2-2, with TRBD1 as a possible D gene (6 bases). Per germline, CDR1 SGDLS and CDR2 YYNGEE. This CDR3 comprises 15 residues. V lost 3 bases to trimming and J lost 6 bases, with 15 bases between them. CDR3 bases: TGTGCCAGCAGCGCCCCTCAGGGGAAGGCCGGGGAGCTGTTTTTT. Residues: CASSAPQGKAGELFF.

This clone was seen only a few times. The chain couples TRBV5-4 to TRBJ1-2; D may be TRBD1 (6 bases). Trimming cost V 0 bases and J 11 bases, with 11 bases left between them. Germline V gene data show CDR1 as SGHNT and CDR2 as YYREEE (reference sequence). The CDR3 has 12 residues. CDR3 residues: CASSLGTGRYTF. CDR3 in DNA: TGTGCCAGCAGCTTGGGAACAGGGCGTTACACCTTC.